Below are 28 T cell receptor beta chains sequenced from a single sample in a study of T cells in Graves' hyperthyroidism and ophthalmopathy. Amplification targeted TCR beta CDR3 regions from RNA transcripts. The HTBI primer set served for first-round RT-PCR of the TCR CDR3. TCRdb re-analysed the multiplex PCR reads in MiXCR, keeping a single row per CDR3 protein. The sample shows hundreds of thousands of distinct CDR3 sequences, about 43% of them seen only once. The source material was peripheral blood or thyroid tissue (not recorded which). The source is a woman under 30 with Graves' hyperthyroidism.

The chain has TRBV19 and TRBJ1-5; D is unclear. CDR1 and CDR2 (germline): LNHDA, SQIVND (reference sequence). V lost 0 bases to trimming and J lost 4 bases, with 13 bases between them. The CDR3 is made up of 16 amino acids. As DNA, the CDR3 is TGTGCCAGTAGTATAGAGGCTGGGCAGCCTAATCAGCCCCAGCATTTT. Its translation: CASSIEAGQPNQPQHF.

The chain joins TRBV15 to TRBJ1-4; D unresolved. The germline CDR1 and CDR2 sequences are LNHNV and YYDKDF (reference sequence). Between the trimmed V and J ends, which lost 3 bases and 7 bases, there was a span of 12 bases. The CDR3 runs to 14 residues. The chain's CDR3 is CATSSLEGIEKLFF. In DNA, the CDR3 is TGTGCCACCAGCAGCTTGGAAGGAATTGAAAAACTGTTTTTT.

V usage is TRBV29-1 and J usage is TRBJ1-4; 9 bases line up with TRBD1. The trim removed 8 bases at V and 5 bases at J, leaving 6 bases unmatched. This CDR3 comprises 13 residues. Germline CDR1 SQVTM, CDR2 ANQGSEA. The CDR3 nucleotides are TGCAGCAGCACGACAGGGGGGAATGAAAAACTGTTTTTT. This encodes CSSTTGGNEKLFF.

V is TRBV6-5 and J is TRBJ2-7, with D perhaps matching TRBD1 (6 bases). V was shortened by 7 bases and J by 0 bases, with 16 bases between the two germline ends. Germline values: CDR1 MNHEY, CDR2 SVGAGI. The length of the CDR3 is 15 residues. CDR3 sequence (DNA): TGTGCCAGCATTGCTCCTGGGACAAGCTCCTACGAGCAGTACTTC. It translates to CASIAPGTSSYEQYF.

The gene calls are TRBV15 and TRBJ2-7; TRBD2 agrees at 11 bases. The CDR3 has 14 residues. Per germline, CDR1 LNHNV and CDR2 YYDKDF (reference sequence). With V trimmed by 5 bases and J by 12 bases, 12 bases remained unmatched. This CDR3 reads CATSGDSSSGRRYF. For the CDR3, the DNA is TGTGCCACCAGCGGTGACTCGTCTAGCGGGAGGCGGTACTTC.

The gene calls are TRBV9 and TRBJ1-2; perhaps TRBD1 as D (5 bases). Germline V lookup: CDR1 SGDLS, CDR2 YYNGEE. The CDR3 is 14 residues long. V lost 7 bases to trimming and J lost 6 bases, with 19 bases between them. CDR3 amino acids: CASANYGADNGYTF. The CDR3 DNA reads TGTGCCAGCGCAAACTACGGGGCCGACAATGGCTACACCTTC.

This clonotype is a singleton in its sample. The genes are TRBV24-1 and TRBJ1-6; 7 bases map to TRBD1. Germline V gives CDR1 KGHDR, CDR2 SFDVKD. CDR3 length: 15 residues. V dropped 4 bases and J dropped 10; count of bases not matched to a gene: 9. Written as DNA, the CDR3 is TGTGCCACCAGTGACGCGGACAGGCTTGGATCACCCCTCCACTTT. Translated: CATSDADRLGSPLHF.

The V gene is TRBV25-1, the J gene TRBJ1-2; 12 bases align to TRBD1. The V gene's germline CDR1 is MGHDK and CDR2 SYGVNS. The trim removed 8 bases at V and 4 bases at J, leaving 2 bases unmatched. This CDR3 spans 13 amino acids. The CDR3 is CASGTGGFYGYTF. The CDR3 DNA is TGTGCCAGCGGGACAGGGGGCTTCTATGGCTACACCTTC.

At least ten counts were recorded for this clonotype. The genes are TRBV24-1 and TRBJ1-1; weak D call: TRBD1 (5 bases). The CDR3 spans 12 residues. Germline CDR1 reads KGHDR; CDR2 reads SFDVKD. With 4 bases removed from V and 6 bases from J, the gap between germline ends came to 8 bases. The CDR3: CATSDRGSEAFF. DNA of the CDR3: TGTGCCACCAGTGACCGGGGGTCTGAAGCTTTCTTT.

The chain uses TRBV10-3 and TRBJ2-7; 7 bases are a match to TRBD1. Trimming cost V 4 bases and J 3 bases; bases outside gene matches: 6. The length of the CDR3 is 14 residues. Germline V gene sequence: CDR1 ENHRY, CDR2 SYGVKD. The CDR3 DNA is TGTGCCATCAGTGCAACCAGGGACAGCTACGAGCAGTACTTC. Its translation: CAISATRDSYEQYF.

At least ten counts were recorded for this clonotype. This sequence joins TRBV29-1 and TRBJ1-4, with 10 positions matching TRBD1. The CDR3 spans 15 residues. Germline trimming cut 7 bases from V and 0 bases from J; bases unmatched to any gene: 5. In germline, CDR1 is SQVTM, CDR2 ANQGSEA. The CDR3, as DNA: TGCAGCGCGGGTGGACAGGGGGCAACTAATGAAAAACTGTTTTTT. Translated, it gives CSAGGQGATNEKLFF.

The J gene is TRBJ2-7, the V gene TRBV10-3; possibly TRBD2 for D (5 bases). CDR1 and CDR2 (germline): ENHRY, SYGVKD. The V gene lost 3 bases and the J gene lost 6 bases, with 18 bases spanning the gap. This CDR3 is built from 15 residues. CDR3 coding DNA: TGTGCCATCAGTGACCCCGGGGAGACTCTTCTCGAGCAGTACTTC. This gives the protein CAISDPGETLLEQYF.

This clonotype was counted at least ten times. The V and J genes are TRBV7-2 and TRBJ2-7; 12 bases fit TRBD2. Trimming at V came to 2 bases and at J to 7 bases, leaving 3 bases not matched to a gene. Germline V lookup: CDR1 SGHTA, CDR2 FQGNSA. There are 14 residues in the CDR3. CDR3 loop: CASSLSSGRVEQYF. The CDR3 DNA sequence: TGTGCCAGCAGCTTATCTAGCGGGAGGGTAGAGCAGTACTTC. Supplemented by reference TRBV7-2 and TRBJ2-7, the full variable domain reads GAGVSQSPSNKVTEKGKDVELRCDPISGHTALYWYRQSLGQGLEFLIYFQGNSAPDKSGLPSDRFSAERTGGSVSTLTIQRTQQEDSAVYLCASSLSSGRVEQYFGPGTRLTVT.

The rearrangement links TRBV24-1 to TRBJ1-5; 9 nucleotides align to TRBD1. The CDR3 length is 16 residues. Germline assignment: CDR1 KGHDR and CDR2 SFDVKD. V was pared by 5 bases and J by 6 bases, with 10 bases of the junction left unmatched. The CDR3 DNA reads TGTGCCACCAGTGCTAGGGCAACAGGGGGCGGTCAGCCCCAGCATTTT. Its protein product is CATSARATGGGQPQHF.

The chain recombines TRBV11-2 with TRBJ2-7, with 11 bases fitting TRBD2. Germline loops: CDR1 SGHAT, CDR2 FQNNGV. The CDR3 is 16 amino acids. The V gene end was trimmed by 2 bases and the J gene end by 6 bases; junction bases not matched to a gene: 9. The CDR3 spells CASSLRATSGACEQYF. The CDR3 region has the DNA TGTGCCAGCAGCTTACGGGCGACTAGCGGGGCCTGCGAGCAGTACTTC.

The V and J genes are TRBV20-1 and TRBJ1-5; unclear D gene. The CDR3 contains 13 residues. The germline gives CDR1 DFQATT, CDR2 SNEGSKA (reference sequence). V lost 5 bases and J lost 2, with 10 bases in between. The CDR3 sequence is CSAAGSGNQPQHF. DNA of the CDR3: TGCAGTGCTGCGGGGTCGGGCAATCAGCCCCAGCATTTT.

As regards this clonotype: A read error may account for a junction end that differs from germline. The rearrangement joins TRBV10-3 to TRBJ2-5; 8 bases are a match to TRBD2. The CDR3 has 17 residues. Germline CDR1 and CDR2: ENHRY and SYGVKD. The CDR3, as DNA: TGTGCCAGCAGCACATGGGTTCCAGCGGGGGAACAAGAGACCCGGTACTTC. The encoded protein is CASSTWVPAGEQETRYF.

As concerns this clonotype: This may come from a read error, since a much larger clone is one base off. This chain joins TRBV20-1 and TRBJ1-2; D not certain. The CDR3 sequence is 12 residues long. Germline CDR1 reads DFQATT; CDR2 reads SNEGSKA (reference sequence). Trimming stripped 8 bases from V and 6 bases from J, with 16 bases between. As DNA, the CDR3 is TGCAGTACACGACATAGTTGGGATGGCTACACCTTC. Protein product: CSTRHSWDGYTF.

The chain has TRBV24-1 and TRBJ2-2; D uncertain. Germline-derived CDR1 and CDR2 are KGHDR and SFDVKD. V lost 12 bases, J lost 0 bases, and 10 bases lay in between. The CDR3 totals 13 residues. The CDR3: CASARPNTGELFF. The DNA for the CDR3 is TGTGCCTCAGCCCGGCCGAACACCGGGGAGCTGTTTTTT.

Regarding this clonotype: This may be a read error, as it is one base from a much larger clone. The chain is built from TRBV2 and TRBJ2-7; TRBD2 agrees at 7 bases. Germline loops: CDR1 SNHLY, CDR2 FYNNEI. The CDR3 runs to 14 residues. The CDR3 DNA reads as TGTGCCGGCAGTGTTGCTAGCGGAACCTACGAGCAGTACTTC. As protein: CAGSVASGTYEQYF. The complete variable domain, with remaining parts taken from reference TRBV2 and TRBJ2-7, reads EPEVTQTPSHQVTQMGQEVILRCVPISNHLYFYWYRQILGQKVEFLVSFYNNEISEKSEIFDDQFSVERPDGSNFTLKIRSTKLEDSAMYFCAGSVASGTYEQYFGPGTRLTVT.

The rearrangement uses TRBV7-2 and TRBJ2-5, with D perhaps TRBD2 (6 bases). Germline V gene data show CDR1 as SGHTA and CDR2 as FQGNSA. Trimming pared 3 bases from V and 4 bases from J, leaving 9 bases between. This CDR3 has 13 amino acids. The CDR3 loop reads CASSLGRPETQYF. The CDR3 coding sequence is TGTGCCAGCAGCTTGGGGAGGCCAGAGACCCAGTACTTC.

This clonotype was detected only once. This may be a read error: a much more frequent sequence differs by one nucleotide. The V and J genes are TRBV29-1 and TRBJ2-7; the match to TRBD2 covers 11 bases. The CDR3 is 14 residues long. Germline V gives CDR1 SQVTM, CDR2 ANQGSEA. Trimming at V came to 1 base and at J to 5 bases, leaving 4 bases not matched to a gene. CDR3 sequence (DNA): TGCAGCGTTGAAGGGGCTAGCGGGGGGCACGAGCAGTACTTC. This translates into CSVEGASGGHEQYF.

The J gene is TRBJ1-3, the V gene TRBV19; the D gene is possibly TRBD1 (6 bases). Trimming removed 5 bases from V and 5 bases from J, with 10 bases in between. The CDR3 sequence is 13 residues long. CDR1 is LNHDA and CDR2 is SQIVND in the germline V gene (reference sequence). The DNA for the CDR3 is TGTGCCAGTAGTCCCCAGGGGCGAAACACCATATATTTT. It is translated as CASSPQGRNTIYF. The variable domain in full, completed from reference TRBV19 and TRBJ1-3, reads DGGITQSPKYLFRKEGQNVTLSCEQNLNHDAMYWYRQDPGQGLRLIYYSQIVNDFQKGDIAEGYSVSREKKESFPLTVTSAQKNPTAFYLCASSPQGRNTIYFGEGSWLTVV.

At least ten counts were recorded for this clonotype. The rearrangement uses TRBV7-2 and TRBJ1-1; D is perhaps TRBD1 (5 bases). The CDR3 covers 13 residues. Germline CDR1 reads SGHTA; CDR2 reads FQGNSA. Trimming took 1 base from V and 7 from J, leaving 10 bases between them. This chain's CDR3 is CASSLVQGSEAFF. Written as DNA, the CDR3 is TGTGCCAGCAGCTTAGTGCAGGGTAGTGAAGCTTTCTTT.

The rearrangement links TRBV30 to TRBJ2-7, with 7 bases fitting TRBD1. V dropped 0 bases and J dropped 3; count of bases not matched to a gene: 2. This CDR3 is built from 13 residues. The V gene's germline CDR1 is GTSNPN and CDR2 SVGIG (reference sequence). The CDR3 DNA follows: TGTGCCTGGAGTGTTTCAGGGGGCTACGAGCAGTACTTC. It is translated as CAWSVSGGYEQYF.

This chain links TRBV7-6 with TRBJ2-7, with 7 bases identical to TRBD1. V shed 8 bases and J 4 bases; nucleotides not matched to a gene: 11. The CDR3 extends over 14 amino acids. CDR1 and CDR2 (germline): SGHVS, FNYEAQ. Written as DNA, the CDR3 is TGTGCCAGCTCCCCGAGGGACAGTGATTACGAGCAGTACTTC. It specifies CASSPRDSDYEQYF.

The chain uses TRBV7-2 and TRBJ1-2; 10 positions agree with TRBD1. V was clipped by 3 bases and J by 7 bases; unmatched bases: 2. The length of the CDR3 is 13 residues. In germline, CDR1 is SGHTA, CDR2 FQGNSA. The CDR3 nucleotides read TGTGCCAGCAGCTTTGGGACAGGGGTTGGCTACACCTTC. Translating gives CASSFGTGVGYTF.

V gene TRBV7-2 combines with J gene TRBJ1-5; the match to TRBD1 covers 7 bases. Germline CDR1 SGHTA, CDR2 FQGNSA. V was pared by 4 bases and J by 1 base, with 4 bases of the junction left unmatched. The CDR3 loop spans 15 amino acids. In DNA form, the CDR3 reads TGTGCCAGCAGCTCCGGGACAGCGAGCAATCAGCCCCAGCATTTT. Translation: CASSSGTASNQPQHF.